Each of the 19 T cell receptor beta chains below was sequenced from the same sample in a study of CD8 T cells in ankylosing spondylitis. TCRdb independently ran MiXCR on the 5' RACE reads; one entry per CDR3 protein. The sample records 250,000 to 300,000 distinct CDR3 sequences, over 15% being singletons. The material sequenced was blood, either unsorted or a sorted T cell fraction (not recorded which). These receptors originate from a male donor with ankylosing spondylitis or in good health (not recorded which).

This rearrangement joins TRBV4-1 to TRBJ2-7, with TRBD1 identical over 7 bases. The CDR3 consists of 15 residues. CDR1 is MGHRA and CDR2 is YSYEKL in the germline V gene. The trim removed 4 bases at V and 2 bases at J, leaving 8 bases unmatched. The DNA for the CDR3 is TGCGCCAGCAGCCCTCGGGACAGTGTTACCTACGAGCAGTACTTC. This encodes CASSPRDSVTYEQYF.

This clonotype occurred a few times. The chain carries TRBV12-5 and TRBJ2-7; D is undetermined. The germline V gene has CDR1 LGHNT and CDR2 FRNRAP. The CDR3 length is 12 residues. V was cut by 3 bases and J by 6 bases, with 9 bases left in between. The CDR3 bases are TGTGCTAGTGGTTTTGGCTCGTCCGAGCAGTACTTC. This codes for CASGFGSSEQYF.

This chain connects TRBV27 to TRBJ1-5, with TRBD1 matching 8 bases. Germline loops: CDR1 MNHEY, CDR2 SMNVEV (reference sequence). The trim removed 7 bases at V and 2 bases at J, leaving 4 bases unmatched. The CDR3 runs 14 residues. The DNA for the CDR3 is TGTGCCAGCAAACCGGGACAGGGCAATCAGCCCCAGCATTTT. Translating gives CASKPGQGNQPQHF.

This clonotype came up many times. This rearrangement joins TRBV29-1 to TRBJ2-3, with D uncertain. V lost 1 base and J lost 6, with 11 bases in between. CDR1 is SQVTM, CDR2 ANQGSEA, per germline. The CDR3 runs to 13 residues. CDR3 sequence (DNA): TGCAGCGTTGAAGGGACCTGGCGGGATACGCAGTATTTT. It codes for CSVEGTWRDTQYF.

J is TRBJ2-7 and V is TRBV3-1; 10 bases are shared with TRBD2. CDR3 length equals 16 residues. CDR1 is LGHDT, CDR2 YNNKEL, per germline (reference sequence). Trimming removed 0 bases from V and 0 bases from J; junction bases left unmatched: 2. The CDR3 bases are TGTGCCAGCAGCCAAGACGGACTAGCGGTCTCCTACGAGCAGTACTTC. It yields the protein CASSQDGLAVSYEQYF.

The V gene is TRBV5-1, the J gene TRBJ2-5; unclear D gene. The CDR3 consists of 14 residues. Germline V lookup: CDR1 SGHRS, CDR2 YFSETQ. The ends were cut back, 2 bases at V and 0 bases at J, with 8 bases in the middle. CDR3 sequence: CASSFPANQETQYF. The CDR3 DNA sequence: TGCGCCAGCAGCTTCCCTGCGAACCAAGAGACCCAGTACTTC.

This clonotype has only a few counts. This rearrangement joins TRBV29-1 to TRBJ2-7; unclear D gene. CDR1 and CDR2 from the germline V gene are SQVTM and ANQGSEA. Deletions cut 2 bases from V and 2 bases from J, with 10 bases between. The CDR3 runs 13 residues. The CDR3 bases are TGCAGCGTTGAAACCCAGGTTGCCTACGAGCAGTACTTC. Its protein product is CSVETQVAYEQYF.

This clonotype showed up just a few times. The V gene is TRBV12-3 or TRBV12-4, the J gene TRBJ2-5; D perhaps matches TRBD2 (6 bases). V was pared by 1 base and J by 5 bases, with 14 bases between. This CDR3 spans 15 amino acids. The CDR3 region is CASSLETTRGETQYF. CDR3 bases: TGTGCCAGCAGTTTAGAAACTACACGGGGGGAGACCCAGTACTTC.

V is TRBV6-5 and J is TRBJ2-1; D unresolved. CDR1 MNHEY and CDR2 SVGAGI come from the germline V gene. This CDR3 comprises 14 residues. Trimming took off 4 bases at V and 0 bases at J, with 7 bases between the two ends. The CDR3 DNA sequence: TGTGCCAGCAGTTGGGCTAGCTCCTACAATGAGCAGTTCTTC. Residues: CASSWASSYNEQFF.

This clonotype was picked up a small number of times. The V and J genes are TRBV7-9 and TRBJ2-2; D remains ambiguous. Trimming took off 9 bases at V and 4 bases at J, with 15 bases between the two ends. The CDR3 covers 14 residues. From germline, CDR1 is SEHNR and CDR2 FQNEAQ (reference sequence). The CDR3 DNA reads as TGTGCCAGTACAGTGGTACTACCCACCGGGGAGCTGTTTTTT. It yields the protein CASTVVLPTGELFF.

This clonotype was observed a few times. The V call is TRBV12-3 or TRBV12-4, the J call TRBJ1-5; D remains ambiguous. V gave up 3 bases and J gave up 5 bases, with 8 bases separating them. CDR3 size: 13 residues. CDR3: CASSFDGDQPQHF. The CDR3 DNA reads TGTGCCAGCAGTTTCGACGGGGATCAGCCCCAGCATTTT.

DNA for the CDR3: TGTGCCAGCAGTTATGTCCAGACTGAAGAGACCCAGTACTTC. Translation gives CASSYVQTEETQYF. This chain links TRBV6-5 with TRBJ2-5, with D unclear. Trimming removed 3 bases at V and 3 bases at J, with 11 bases between. The CDR3 has 14 amino acids. CDR1 and CDR2 from the germline V gene are MNHEY and SVGAGI.

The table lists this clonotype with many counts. The CDR3 DNA sequence: TGTGCCAGCAGTTTAGGGACAGCAACTAACTATGGCTACACCTTC. Protein: CASSLGTATNYGYTF. The V and J genes are TRBV27 and TRBJ1-2, with TRBD1 identical over 7 bases. J lost 0 bases, V lost 2 bases, and 3 bases had no gene match. This CDR3 has 15 amino acids. The V gene's germline CDR1 is MNHEY and CDR2 SMNVEV (reference sequence).

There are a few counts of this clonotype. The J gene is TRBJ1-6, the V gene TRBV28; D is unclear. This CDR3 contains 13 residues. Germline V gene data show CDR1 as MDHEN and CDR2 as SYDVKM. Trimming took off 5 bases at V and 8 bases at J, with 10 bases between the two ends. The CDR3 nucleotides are TGTGCCAGCAGTCCCCGGAGGTATTCACCCCTCCACTTT. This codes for CASSPRRYSPLHF.

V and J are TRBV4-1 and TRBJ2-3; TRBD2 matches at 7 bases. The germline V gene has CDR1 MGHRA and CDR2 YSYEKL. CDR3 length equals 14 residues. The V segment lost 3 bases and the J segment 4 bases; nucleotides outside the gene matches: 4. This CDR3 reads CASSQLAAPDTQYF. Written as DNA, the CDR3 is TGCGCCAGCAGCCAGCTAGCGGCCCCAGATACGCAGTATTTT.

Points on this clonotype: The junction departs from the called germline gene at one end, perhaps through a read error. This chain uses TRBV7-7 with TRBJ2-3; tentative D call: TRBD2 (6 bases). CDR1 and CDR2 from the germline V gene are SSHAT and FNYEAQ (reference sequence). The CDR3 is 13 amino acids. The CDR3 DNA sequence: TGTGCTAGCAGCCAGGGACTCCCTGATACGCAGTATTTT. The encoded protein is CASSQGLPDTQYF.

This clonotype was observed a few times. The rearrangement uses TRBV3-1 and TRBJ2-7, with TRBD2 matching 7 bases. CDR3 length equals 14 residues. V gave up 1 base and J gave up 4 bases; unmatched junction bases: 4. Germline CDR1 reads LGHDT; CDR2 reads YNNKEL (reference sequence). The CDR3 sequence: CASSQGLAEYEQYF. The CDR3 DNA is TGTGCCAGCAGCCAAGGGCTAGCGGAATACGAGCAGTACTTC.

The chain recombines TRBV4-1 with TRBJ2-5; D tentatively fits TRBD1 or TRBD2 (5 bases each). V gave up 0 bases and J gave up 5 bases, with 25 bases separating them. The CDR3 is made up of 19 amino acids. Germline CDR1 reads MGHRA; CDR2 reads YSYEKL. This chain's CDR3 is CASSQESLVSGTVRETQYF. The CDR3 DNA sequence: TGCGCCAGCAGCCAAGAGTCTTTGGTTTCCGGGACGGTGAGGGAGACCCAGTACTTC.

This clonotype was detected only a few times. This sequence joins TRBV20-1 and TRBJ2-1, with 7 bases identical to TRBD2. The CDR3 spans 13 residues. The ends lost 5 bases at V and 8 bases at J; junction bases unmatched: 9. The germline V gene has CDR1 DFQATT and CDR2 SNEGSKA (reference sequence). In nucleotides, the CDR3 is TGCAGTGCTCCCGGAGGGCGGGAGCATGAGCAGTTCTTC. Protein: CSAPGGREHEQFF.